This TCR beta chain was retrieved from a study of blood T cells in healthy people across ages. Whole-study results and caveats: Because sorting was not performed, PBMCs prevented conclusive naive versus antigen-experienced comparison.

Concerning this clonotype: Antigen unknown.

The use of a sample-barcoded 5' primer and a J-beta primer mix characterized a second PCR of about 7 to 12 cycles. TCRdb analysed the 5' RACE reads with MiXCR anew, one entry per CDR3 protein. The top ten hold roughly a fifth of the sample, which has some 700,000 distinct CDR3 sequences, about a fifth seen once. Total RNA was isolated from each sample in quantities of at least 6 micrograms. The TCR comes from a man in his 70s in good health. The sample taken for sequencing was blood.

CDR3 residues: CASSLYLHAGGYTF. The CDR3 DNA reads as TGTGCCAGCAGCCTCTACCTTCACGCTGGTGGCTACACCTTC. V gene TRBV7-2 combines with J gene TRBJ1-2, with no clear D. Trimming pared 5 bases from V and 7 bases from J, leaving 17 bases between. CDR1 is SGHTA, CDR2 FQGNSA, per germline. The CDR3 is made up of 14 amino acids.